Sequencing of this T cell receptor (beta chain) was carried out in a study of blood T cell repertoires in COVID-19. The V gene's germline CDR1 is SNHLY and CDR2 FYNNEI. CDR3 length: 11 residues. V was trimmed by 4 bases and J by 13 bases, leaving 13 bases between them. Here immunoSEQ multiplex PCR was the method, and the copy in TCRdb shows in-frame clones only, minus some. The sample contains around 250,000 clones, approximately 83% of which appear only once. The chain uses TRBV2 and TRBJ1-2; D gene unclear. Sequences were obtained from peripheral blood. The clonotype originates from a man aged 25-40 years who had recovered from COVID-19. The CDR3 bases are TGTGCCAGCAGTGTGGCCCCCATTGCCACCTTC. Translation: CASSVAPIATF.